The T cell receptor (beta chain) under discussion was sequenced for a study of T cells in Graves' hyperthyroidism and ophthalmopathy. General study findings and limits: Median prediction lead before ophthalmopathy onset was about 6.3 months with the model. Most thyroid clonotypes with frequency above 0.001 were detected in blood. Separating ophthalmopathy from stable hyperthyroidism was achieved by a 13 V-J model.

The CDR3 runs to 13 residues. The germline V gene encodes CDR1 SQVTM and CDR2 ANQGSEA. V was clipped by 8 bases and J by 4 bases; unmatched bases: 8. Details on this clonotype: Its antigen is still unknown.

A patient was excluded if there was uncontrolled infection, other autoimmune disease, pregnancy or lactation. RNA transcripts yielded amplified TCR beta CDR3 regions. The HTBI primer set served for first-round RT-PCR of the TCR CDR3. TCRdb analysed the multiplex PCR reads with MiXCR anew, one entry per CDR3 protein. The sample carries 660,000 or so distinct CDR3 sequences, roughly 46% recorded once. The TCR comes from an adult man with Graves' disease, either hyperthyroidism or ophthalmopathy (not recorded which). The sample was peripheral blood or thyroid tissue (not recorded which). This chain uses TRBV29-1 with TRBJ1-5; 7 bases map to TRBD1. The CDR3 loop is CSQRTGQNQPQHF. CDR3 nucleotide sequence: TGCAGCCAAAGGACAGGACAGAATCAGCCCCAGCATTTT.